This T cell receptor (beta chain) was found in a study of blood T cell repertoires in COVID-19. For the study at large: Material from acute and convalescent COVID-19 was sourced from the United States, Italy and Spain. Sample material is recorded as cDNA or gDNA derived from T cells, B-cell-depleted T cells, or PBMCs.

In the authors' methods: Estimates of nucleated cell counts were drawn from the amplification of reference gene primers. The assay was immunoSEQ multiplex PCR, and TCRdb's table has in-frame clones only and misses some. The V and J calls and clone size were taken over from that table, and D and trimming were inferred from the DNA. Counted here are 150,000 to 200,000 clones, approximately 80% occurring once; the ten biggest clones make up roughly 9.5%. This clone was observed a handful of times. V lost 5 bases and J lost 3, with 14 bases in between. Germline loops: CDR1 MNHEY, CDR2 SVGAGI. The CDR3 totals 15 residues.

Sample: peripheral blood. This TCR was sampled from an elderly woman with active or convalescent COVID-19. V is TRBV6-5 and J is TRBJ1-3; D not certain. This chain's CDR3 is CASSNDGLDGNTIYF. CDR3 DNA: TGTGCCAGCAGTAACGACGGACTTGATGGAAACACCATATATTTT.